This T cell receptor beta chain was captured in a study of shared clonotypes between healthy human individuals. Findings and limits, study-wide: Inspection by rarefaction showed sorted-subset sequencing to be incomplete despite large depth.

Here immunoSEQ multiplex PCR was the method, and the copy in TCRdb shows in-frame clones only, minus some. The data show about 2.4 million clones, approximately 90% seen once. In the case of this clone: The antigen remains undetermined. This same CDR3 is encoded by further DNA sequences in the sample.

The sequenced material came from naive CD4+ T cells sorted from blood. Subset denoted: CD45RA+ positively selected. This clonotype originated in a man aged 18 to 30 in good health.

The CDR3 loop reads CASSSGETQYF. The CDR3 DNA follows: TGTGCCAGCAGCTCGGGGGAGACCCAGTACTTC. The chain links TRBV7-9 to TRBJ2-5; TRBD2 is a possible D gene (5 bases). The CDR3 length is 11 residues. V gave up 4 bases and J gave up 5 bases, with 5 bases separating them. CDR1 and CDR2 (germline): SEHNR, FQNEAQ (reference sequence).